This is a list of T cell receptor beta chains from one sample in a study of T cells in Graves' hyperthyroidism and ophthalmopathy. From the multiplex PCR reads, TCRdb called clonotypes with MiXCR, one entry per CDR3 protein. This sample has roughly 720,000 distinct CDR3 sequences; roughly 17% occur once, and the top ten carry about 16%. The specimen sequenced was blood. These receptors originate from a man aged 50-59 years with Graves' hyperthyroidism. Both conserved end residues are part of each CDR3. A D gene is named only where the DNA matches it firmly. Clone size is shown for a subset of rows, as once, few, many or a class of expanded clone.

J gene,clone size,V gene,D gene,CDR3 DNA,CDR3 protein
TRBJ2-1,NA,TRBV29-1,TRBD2,TGCAGCGTTGAAGTAGCGGGAGGGCTTCAGGATGAGCAGTTCTTC,CSVEVAGGLQDEQFF
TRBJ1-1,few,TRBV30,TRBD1,TGTGCCTGGAACAGGGGGCTAAATGAAGCTTTCTTT,CAWNRGLNEAFF
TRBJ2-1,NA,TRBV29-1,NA,TGCAGCGTTGATCTCCAGGGGATTTGGAATGAGCAGTTCTTC,CSVDLQGIWNEQFF
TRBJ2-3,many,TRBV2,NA,TGTGCCAGCAGTGAATCTCAGCCAGGGCTTTTCGGCACAGATACGCAGTATTTT,CASSESQPGLFGTDTQYF
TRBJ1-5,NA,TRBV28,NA,TGTGCCAGCAGTTTACGACCGTCGGGAAGGAGCAATCAGCCCCAGCATTTT,CASSLRPSGRSNQPQHF
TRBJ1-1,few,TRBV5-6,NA,TGTGCCAGCAGCGACGTGGACGGCCCTGAAGCTTTCTTT,CASSDVDGPEAFF
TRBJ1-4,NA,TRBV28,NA,TGTGCCACGGGGGGGGGGGTGTCGGAGGAAAAACTGTTTTTT,CATGGGVSEEKLFF
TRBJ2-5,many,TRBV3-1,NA,TGTGCCAGCAGCCAAGACCGTTCAGGGGCCACGGAGACCCAGTACTTC,CASSQDRSGATETQYF
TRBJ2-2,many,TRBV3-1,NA,TGTGCCAGCAGCTTGGGGGCGAGCACCGGGGAGCTGTTTTTT,CASSLGASTGELFF
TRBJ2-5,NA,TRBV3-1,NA,TGTGCCAGCAGCCACACGGGAAGCGGAGAGACCCAGTACTTC,CASSHTGSGETQYF
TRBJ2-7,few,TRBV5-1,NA,TGCGCCAGCAGCTTGATGGGGGTGGACGAGCAGTACTTC,CASSLMGVDEQYF
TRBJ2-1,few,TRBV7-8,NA,TGTGCCAGCAGCTTACTGCGGGAATATGGGAATGAGCAGTTCTTC,CASSLLREYGNEQFF
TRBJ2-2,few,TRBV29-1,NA,TGCAGCGCCACCCTTCGCGGGGGCTTAAGGTCCGGGGAGCTGTTTTTT,CSATLRGGLRSGELFF
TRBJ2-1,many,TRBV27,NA,TGTGCCAGCAGCCCCGGAACCCCAGGGGCGGGTTACAATGAGCAGTTCTTC,CASSPGTPGAGYNEQFF
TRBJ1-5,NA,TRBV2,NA,TGTGCCAGCACCGGACGGCACAGTCAGCCCCAGCATTTT,CASTGRHSQPQHF
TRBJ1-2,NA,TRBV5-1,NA,TGCGCCAGCAGCTTCGGGACACCTAACTATGGCTACACCTTC,CASSFGTPNYGYTF
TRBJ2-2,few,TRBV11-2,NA,TGTGCCAGCAGTCAAACCGGGACAAGTGGCGGGGAGCTGTTTTTT,CASSQTGTSGGELFF
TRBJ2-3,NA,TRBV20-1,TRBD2,TGCAGTGCTAGAGGGACTAGCGGGAGGCTTAGGACGTGGGGTACGCAGTATTTT,CSARGTSGRLRTWGTQYF
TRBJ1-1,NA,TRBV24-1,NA,TGTGCCACCAGTGGGGGCGCGACGAGAGCTTTCTTT,CATSGGATRAFF
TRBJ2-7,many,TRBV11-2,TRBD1,TGTGCCAGCAGCTTACAGGGGGTACTCTACGAGCAGTACTTC,CASSLQGVLYEQYF
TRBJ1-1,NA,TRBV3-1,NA,TGTGCCAGCAGCCGTCTCGGGGGGGGGGACACTGAAGCTTTCTTT,CASSRLGGGDTEAFF
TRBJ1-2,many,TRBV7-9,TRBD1,TGTGCCAGCAGCTTAGAAGGGGGCGGCTATGGCTACACCTTC,CASSLEGGGYGYTF
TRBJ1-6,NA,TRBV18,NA,TGTGCCAGCTCATGGGGGAACAATTCACCCCTCCACTTT,CASSWGNNSPLHF
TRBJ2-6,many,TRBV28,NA,TGTGCCAGCAGTTTACCGGCGGGGACCGGGGCCAACGTCCTGACTTTC,CASSLPAGTGANVLTF